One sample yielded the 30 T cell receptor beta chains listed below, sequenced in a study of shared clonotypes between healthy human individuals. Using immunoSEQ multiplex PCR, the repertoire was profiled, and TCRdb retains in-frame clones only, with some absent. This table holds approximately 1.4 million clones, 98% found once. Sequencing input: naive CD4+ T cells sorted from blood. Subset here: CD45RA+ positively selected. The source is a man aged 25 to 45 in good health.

The CDR3 region has the DNA TGCGCCAGCAGCTTGGCGGGTTGGGATGAGCAGTTCTTC. Protein product: CASSLAGWDEQFF. V gene TRBV5-1 combines with J gene TRBJ2-1; D uncertain. The V gene's germline CDR1 is SGHRS and CDR2 YFSETQ. V was trimmed by 0 bases and J by 8 bases, leaving 9 bases between them. CDR3 length: 13 residues.

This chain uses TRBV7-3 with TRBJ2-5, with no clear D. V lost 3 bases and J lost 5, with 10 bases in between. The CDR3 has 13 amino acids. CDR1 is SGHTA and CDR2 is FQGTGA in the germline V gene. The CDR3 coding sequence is TGTGCCAGCAGCTTGGGGATCCGGGAGACCCAGTACTTC. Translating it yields CASSLGIRETQYF.

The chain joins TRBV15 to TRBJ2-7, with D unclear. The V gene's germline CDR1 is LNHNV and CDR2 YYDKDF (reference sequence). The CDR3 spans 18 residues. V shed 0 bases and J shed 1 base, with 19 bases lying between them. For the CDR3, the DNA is TGTGCCACCAGCAGAGACGCCACGGGCACGATTTTATCCTACGAGCAGTACTTC. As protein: CATSRDATGTILSYEQYF. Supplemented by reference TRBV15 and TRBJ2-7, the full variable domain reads DAMVIQNPRYQVTQFGKPVTLSCSQTLNHNVMYWYQQKSSQAPKLLFHYYDKDFNNEADTPDNFQSRRPNTSFCFLDIRSPGLGDTAMYLCATSRDATGTILSYEQYFGPGTRLTVT.

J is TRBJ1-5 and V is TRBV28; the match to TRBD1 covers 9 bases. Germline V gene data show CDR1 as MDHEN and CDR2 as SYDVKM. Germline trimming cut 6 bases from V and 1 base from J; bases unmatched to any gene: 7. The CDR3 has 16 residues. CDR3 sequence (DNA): TGTGCCAGCAGACCGACAGGGGGAGTGAGCAATCAGCCCCAGCATTTT. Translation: CASRPTGGVSNQPQHF.

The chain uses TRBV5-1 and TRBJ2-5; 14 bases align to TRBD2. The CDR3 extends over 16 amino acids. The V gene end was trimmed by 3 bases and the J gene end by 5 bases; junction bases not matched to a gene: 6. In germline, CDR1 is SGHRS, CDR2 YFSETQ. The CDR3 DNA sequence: TGCGCCAGCAGCTCCCTGACTAGCGGGAGGGGGGAGACCCAGTACTTC. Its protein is CASSSLTSGRGETQYF.

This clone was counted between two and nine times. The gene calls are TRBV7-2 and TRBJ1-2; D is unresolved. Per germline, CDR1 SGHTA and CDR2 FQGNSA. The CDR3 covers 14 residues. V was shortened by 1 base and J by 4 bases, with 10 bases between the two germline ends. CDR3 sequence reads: CASSLGSQTYGYTF. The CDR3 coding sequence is TGTGCCAGCAGCTTAGGGTCCCAGACCTATGGCTACACCTTC.

In DNA, the CDR3 is TGTGCCAGCAGCCTACTCTGGACAGGGGGATACGCTAATGAAAAACTGTTTTTT. Its protein product is CASSLLWTGGYANEKLFF. The chain combines TRBV27 with TRBJ1-4; 10 bases match TRBD1. The CDR3 is made up of 18 amino acids. The V segment lost 6 bases and the J segment 3 bases; nucleotides outside the gene matches: 13. Germline lookup yields CDR1 MNHEY and CDR2 SMNVEV (reference sequence).

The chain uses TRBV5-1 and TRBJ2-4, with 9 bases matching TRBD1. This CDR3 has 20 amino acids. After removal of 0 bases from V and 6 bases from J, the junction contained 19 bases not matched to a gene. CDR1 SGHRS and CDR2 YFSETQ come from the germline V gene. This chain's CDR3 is CASSLDAGTGSLSHLNIQYF. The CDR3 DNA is TGCGCCAGCAGCTTGGACGCCGGGACAGGGTCCCTATCCCATTTAAACATTCAGTACTTC.

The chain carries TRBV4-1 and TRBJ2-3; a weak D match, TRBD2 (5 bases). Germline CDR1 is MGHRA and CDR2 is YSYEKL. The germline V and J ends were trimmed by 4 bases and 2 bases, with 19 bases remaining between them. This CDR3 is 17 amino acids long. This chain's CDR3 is CASSPRGLEALTDTQYF. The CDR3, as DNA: TGCGCCAGCAGCCCACGAGGTCTGGAGGCCCTCACAGATACGCAGTATTTT.

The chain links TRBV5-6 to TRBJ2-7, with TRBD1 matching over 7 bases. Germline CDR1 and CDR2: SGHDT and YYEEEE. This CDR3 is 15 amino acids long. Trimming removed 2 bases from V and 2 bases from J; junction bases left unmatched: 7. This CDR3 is CASSFGTVKTYEQYF. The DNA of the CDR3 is TGTGCCAGCAGCTTTGGGACAGTGAAGACCTACGAGCAGTACTTC.

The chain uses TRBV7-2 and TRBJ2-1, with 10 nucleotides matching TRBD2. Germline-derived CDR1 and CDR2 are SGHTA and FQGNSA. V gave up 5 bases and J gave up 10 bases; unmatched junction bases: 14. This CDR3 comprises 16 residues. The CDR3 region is CASSPLGGSGRWEQFF. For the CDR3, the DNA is TGTGCCAGCAGCCCTTTGGGGGGTAGCGGGAGGTGGGAGCAGTTCTTC.

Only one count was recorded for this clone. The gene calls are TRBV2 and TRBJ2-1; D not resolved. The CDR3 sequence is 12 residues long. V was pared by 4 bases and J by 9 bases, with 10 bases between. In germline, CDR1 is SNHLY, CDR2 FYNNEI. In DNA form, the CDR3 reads TGTGCCAGCAGTGGTGACATCGTTGAGCAGTTCTTC. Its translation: CASSGDIVEQFF. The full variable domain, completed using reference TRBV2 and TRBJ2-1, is EPEVTQTPSHQVTQMGQEVILRCVPISNHLYFYWYRQILGQKVEFLVSFYNNEISEKSEIFDDQFSVERPDGSNFTLKIRSTKLEDSAMYFCASSGDIVEQFFGPGTRLTVL.

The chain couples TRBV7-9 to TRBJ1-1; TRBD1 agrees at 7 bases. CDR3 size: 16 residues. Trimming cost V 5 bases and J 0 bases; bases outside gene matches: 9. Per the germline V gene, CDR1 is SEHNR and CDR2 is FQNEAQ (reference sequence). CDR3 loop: CASSRQGRGMNTEAFF. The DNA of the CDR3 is TGTGCCAGCAGCAGACAGGGAAGGGGAATGAACACTGAAGCTTTCTTT. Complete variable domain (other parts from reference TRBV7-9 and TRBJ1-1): DTGVSQNPRHKITKRGQNVTFRCDPISEHNRLYWYRQTLGQGPEFLTYFQNEAQLEKSRLLSDRFSAERPKGSFSTLEIQRTEQGDSAMYLCASSRQGRGMNTEAFFGQGTRLTVV.

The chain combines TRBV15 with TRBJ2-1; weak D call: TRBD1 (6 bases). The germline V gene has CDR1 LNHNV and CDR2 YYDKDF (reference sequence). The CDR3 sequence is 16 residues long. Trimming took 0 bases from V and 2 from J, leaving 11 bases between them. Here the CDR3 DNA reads TGTGCCACCAGCAGAGAACCCACAGGGACCTACAATGAGCAGTTCTTC. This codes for CATSREPTGTYNEQFF.

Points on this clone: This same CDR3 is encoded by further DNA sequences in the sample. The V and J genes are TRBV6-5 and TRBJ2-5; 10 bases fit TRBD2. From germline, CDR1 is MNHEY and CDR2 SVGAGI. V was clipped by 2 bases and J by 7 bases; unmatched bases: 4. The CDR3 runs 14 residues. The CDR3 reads CASSYRTSGGTQYF. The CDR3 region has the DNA TGTGCCAGCAGTTACCGGACTAGCGGCGGGACCCAGTACTTC.

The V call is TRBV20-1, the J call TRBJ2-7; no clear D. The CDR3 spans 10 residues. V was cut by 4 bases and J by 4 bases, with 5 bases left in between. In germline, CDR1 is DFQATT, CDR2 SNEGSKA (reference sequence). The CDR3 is CSATHYEQYF. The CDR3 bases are TGCAGTGCTACCCATTACGAGCAGTACTTC.

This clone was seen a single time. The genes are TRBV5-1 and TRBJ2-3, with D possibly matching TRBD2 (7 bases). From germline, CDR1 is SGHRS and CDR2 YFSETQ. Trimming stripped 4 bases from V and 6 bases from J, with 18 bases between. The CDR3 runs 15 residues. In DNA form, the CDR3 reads TGCGCCAGCAGCCCTCTAGCGGCGAGGGGGGATACGCAGTATTTT. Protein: CASSPLAARGDTQYF.

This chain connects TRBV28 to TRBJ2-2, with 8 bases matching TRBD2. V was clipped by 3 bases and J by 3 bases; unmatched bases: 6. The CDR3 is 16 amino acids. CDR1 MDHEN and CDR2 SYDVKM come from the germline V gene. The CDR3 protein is CASSLRLAGHTGELFF. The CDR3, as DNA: TGTGCCAGCAGTTTGAGGTTAGCGGGGCACACCGGGGAGCTGTTTTTT.

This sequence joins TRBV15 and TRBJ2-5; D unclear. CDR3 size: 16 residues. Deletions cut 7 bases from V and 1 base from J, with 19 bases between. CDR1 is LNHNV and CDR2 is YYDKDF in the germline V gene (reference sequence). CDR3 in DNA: TGTGCCACCAATCGAGTGGCTGTCGGGCCCCAAGAGACCCAGTACTTC. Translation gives CATNRVAVGPQETQYF.

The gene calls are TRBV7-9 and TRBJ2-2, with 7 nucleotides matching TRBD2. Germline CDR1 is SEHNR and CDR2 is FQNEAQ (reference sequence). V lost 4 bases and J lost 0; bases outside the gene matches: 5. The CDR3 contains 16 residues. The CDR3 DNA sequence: TGTGCCAGCAGCTCGTGGGGAGGGGCGAACACCGGGGAGCTGTTTTTT. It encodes CASSSWGGANTGELFF.

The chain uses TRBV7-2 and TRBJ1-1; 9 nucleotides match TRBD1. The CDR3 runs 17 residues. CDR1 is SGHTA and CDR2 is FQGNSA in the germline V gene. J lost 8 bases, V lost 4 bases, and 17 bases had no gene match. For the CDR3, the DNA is TGTGCCAGCAGCTCATACCGGGACAGGGCCCCCTCAACGGAAGCTTTCTTT. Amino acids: CASSSYRDRAPSTEAFF.

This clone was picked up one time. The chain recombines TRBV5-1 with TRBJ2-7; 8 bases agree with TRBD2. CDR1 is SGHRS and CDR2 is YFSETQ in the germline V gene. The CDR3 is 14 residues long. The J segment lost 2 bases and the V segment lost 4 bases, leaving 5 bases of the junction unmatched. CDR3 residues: CASSVGLVPYEQYF. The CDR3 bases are TGCGCCAGCAGCGTGGGACTAGTTCCCTACGAGCAGTACTTC.

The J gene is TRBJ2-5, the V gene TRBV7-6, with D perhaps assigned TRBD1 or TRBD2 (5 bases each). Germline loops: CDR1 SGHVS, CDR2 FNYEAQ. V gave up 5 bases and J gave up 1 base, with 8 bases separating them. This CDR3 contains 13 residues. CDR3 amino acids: CASSQRGQETQYF. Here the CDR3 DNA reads TGTGCCAGCAGCCAGAGGGGCCAAGAGACCCAGTACTTC.

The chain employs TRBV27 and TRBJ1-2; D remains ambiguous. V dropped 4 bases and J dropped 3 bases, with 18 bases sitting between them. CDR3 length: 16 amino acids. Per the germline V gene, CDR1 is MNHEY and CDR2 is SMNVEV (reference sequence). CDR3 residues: CASSSLSRPKDYGYTF. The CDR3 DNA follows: TGTGCCAGCAGTTCCCTCTCCCGACCGAAGGACTATGGCTACACCTTC.

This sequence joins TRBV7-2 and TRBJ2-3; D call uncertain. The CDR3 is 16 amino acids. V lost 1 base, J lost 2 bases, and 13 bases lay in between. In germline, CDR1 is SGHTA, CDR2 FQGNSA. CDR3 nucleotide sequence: TGTGCCAGCAGCTTAGGTACCGACCGATACACAGATACGCAGTATTTT. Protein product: CASSLGTDRYTDTQYF.

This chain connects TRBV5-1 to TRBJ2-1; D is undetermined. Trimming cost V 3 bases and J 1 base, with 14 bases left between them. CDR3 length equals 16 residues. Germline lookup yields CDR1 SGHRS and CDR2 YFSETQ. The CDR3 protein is CASSSTPAESYNEQFF. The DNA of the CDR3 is TGCGCCAGCAGCTCCACACCAGCCGAGTCCTACAATGAGCAGTTCTTC.

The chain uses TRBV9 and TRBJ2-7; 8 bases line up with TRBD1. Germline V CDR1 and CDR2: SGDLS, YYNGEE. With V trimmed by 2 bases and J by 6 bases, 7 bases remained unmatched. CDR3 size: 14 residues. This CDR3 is CASSVFDRGIEQYF. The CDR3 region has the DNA TGTGCCAGCAGCGTCTTTGACAGGGGCATCGAGCAGTACTTC.

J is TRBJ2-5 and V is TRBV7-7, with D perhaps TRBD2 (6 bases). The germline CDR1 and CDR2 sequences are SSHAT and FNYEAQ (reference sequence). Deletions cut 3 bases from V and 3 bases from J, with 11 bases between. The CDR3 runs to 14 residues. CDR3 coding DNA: TGTGCCAGCAGCTTGGGCGGGACCGAAGAGACCCAGTACTTC. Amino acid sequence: CASSLGGTEETQYF.

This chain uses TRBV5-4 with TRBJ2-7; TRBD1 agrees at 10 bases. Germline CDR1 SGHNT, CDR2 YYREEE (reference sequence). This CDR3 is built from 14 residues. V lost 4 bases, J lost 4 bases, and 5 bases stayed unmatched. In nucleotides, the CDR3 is TGTGCCAGCAGCAGGGACAGGGGAAGGTACGAGCAGTACTTC. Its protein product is CASSRDRGRYEQYF.

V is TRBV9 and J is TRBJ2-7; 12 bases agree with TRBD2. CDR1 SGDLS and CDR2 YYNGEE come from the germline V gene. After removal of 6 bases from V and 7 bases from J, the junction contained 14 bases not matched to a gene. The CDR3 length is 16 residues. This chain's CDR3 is CASTEGASGRAGEQYF. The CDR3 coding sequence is TGTGCCAGCACCGAAGGGGCTAGCGGGAGGGCCGGGGAGCAGTACTTC. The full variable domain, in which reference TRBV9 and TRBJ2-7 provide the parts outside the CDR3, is DSGVTQTPKHLITATGQRVTLRCSPRSGDLSVYWYQQSLDQGLQFLIQYYNGEERAKGNILERFSAQQFPDLHSELNLSSLELGDSALYFCASTEGASGRAGEQYFGPGTRLTVT.